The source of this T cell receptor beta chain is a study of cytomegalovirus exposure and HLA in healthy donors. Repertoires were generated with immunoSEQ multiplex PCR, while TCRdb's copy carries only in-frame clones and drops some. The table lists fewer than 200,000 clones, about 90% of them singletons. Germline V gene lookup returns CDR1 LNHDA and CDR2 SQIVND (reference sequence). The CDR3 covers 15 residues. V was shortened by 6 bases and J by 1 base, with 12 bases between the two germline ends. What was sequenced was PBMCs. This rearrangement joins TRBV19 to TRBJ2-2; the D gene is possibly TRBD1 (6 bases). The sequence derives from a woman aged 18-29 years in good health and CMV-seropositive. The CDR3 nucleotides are TGTGCCAGTAGAGCCACAGGGATGAACACCGGGGAGCTGTTTTTT. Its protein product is CASRATGMNTGELFF.